The 21 T cell receptor beta chains below all came from one sample that was sequenced in a study of Tregs in tolerant kidney transplant recipients. The repertoire was sequenced with immunoSEQ multiplex PCR; TCRdb's copy has only in-frame clones and lacks some. The repertoire holds roughly 45,000 clones, with about 89% as singletons. The specimen was Tregs from blood. The receptor source for this set is a human donor in good health.

The V and J genes are TRBV19 and TRBJ1-5; 8 positions agree with TRBD1. The CDR3 sequence is 16 residues long. The V gene's germline CDR1 is LNHDA and CDR2 SQIVND (reference sequence). Trimming removed 6 bases from V and 6 bases from J; junction bases left unmatched: 13. CDR3 DNA: TGTGCCAGTAGCTACGGACAGGGTAGGTTCGGTCAGCCCCAGCATTTT. It encodes CASSYGQGRFGQPQHF.

On this clone: The junction does not match germline at one end; this may be a read error. The J gene is TRBJ2-7, the V gene TRBV9; 14 bases line up with TRBD2. Per the germline V gene, CDR1 is SGDLS and CDR2 is YYNGEE. This CDR3 spans 14 amino acids. This chain's CDR3 is CASSATRTSGGMNF. Here the CDR3 DNA reads TGTGCCAGCAGCGCTACGCGGACTAGCGGGGGGATGAACTTC.

For this clone: The same CDR3 also results from other DNA sequences found in this sample. The chain links TRBV4-1 to TRBJ1-5, with D unresolved. The CDR3 contains 17 residues. Trimming took 4 bases from V and 0 from J, leaving 16 bases between them. CDR1 is MGHRA and CDR2 is YSYEKL in the germline V gene. This chain's CDR3 is CASSPSYIPNSNQPQHF. CDR3 coding DNA: TGCGCCAGCAGCCCTTCATACATCCCTAATAGCAATCAGCCCCAGCATTTT.

In its sample, this clone was seen once. The sample holds other DNA sequences that translate to the same CDR3. The V and J genes are TRBV19 and TRBJ1-5; D is unresolved. Germline CDR1 reads LNHDA; CDR2 reads SQIVND (reference sequence). Deletions cut 6 bases from V and 1 base from J, with 13 bases between. The CDR3 spans 15 residues. In DNA form, the CDR3 reads TGTGCCAGTAGCCCACCCGTATTGAGCAATCAGCCCCAGCATTTT. Amino acids: CASSPPVLSNQPQHF.

This rearrangement joins TRBV6-1 to TRBJ1-1, with a tentative D call TRBD1 (6 bases). Trimming left V 7 bases short and J 4 bases short, with 10 bases between. Germline-derived CDR1 and CDR2 are MNHNS and SASEGT. This CDR3 spans 12 amino acids. CDR3 sequence (DNA): TGTGCCAGCAAGGACAGTCTCACTGAAGCTTTCTTT. This gives the protein CASKDSLTEAFF.

The rearrangement links TRBV30 to TRBJ2-1, with D unclear. The CDR3 is 12 residues long. V lost 0 bases and J 9 bases, leaving 9 bases between the germline ends. Germline CDR1 is GTSNPN and CDR2 is SVGIG (reference sequence). In DNA form, the CDR3 reads TGTGCCTGGAGTGTACCTGGGGTTGAGCAGTTCTTC. Translated, it gives CAWSVPGVEQFF.

This clone was recorded a few times. The V gene is TRBV6-5, the J gene TRBJ1-2; no reliable D call. Trimming took 3 bases from V and 8 from J, leaving 13 bases between them. This CDR3 contains 13 residues. Per germline, CDR1 MNHEY and CDR2 SVGAGI. The CDR3 loop is CASSYWTGSGYTF. In DNA, the CDR3 is TGTGCCAGCAGTTATTGGACGGGGAGCGGCTACACCTTC.

The chain combines TRBV10-3 with TRBJ2-1, with no clear D. Germline V gene sequence: CDR1 ENHRY, CDR2 SYGVKD. Trimming shortened V by 3 bases and J by 9 bases, and 12 bases separated the two germline ends. This CDR3 comprises 13 residues. Here the CDR3 reads CAISEYGSSEQFF. The DNA for the CDR3 is TGTGCCATCAGTGAATACGGATCTAGTGAGCAGTTCTTC.

V is TRBV6-5 and J is TRBJ2-1; D is possibly TRBD1 or TRBD2 (5 bases each). Between the trimmed V and J ends, which lost 6 bases and 4 bases, there was a span of 13 bases. The CDR3 length is 14 residues. The germline gives CDR1 MNHEY, CDR2 SVGAGI. CDR3 region: CASRRDPVYNEQFF. CDR3 in DNA: TGTGCCAGCAGACGGGACCCCGTTTACAATGAGCAGTTCTTC.

V and J are TRBV7-2 and TRBJ2-7, with D perhaps TRBD1 or TRBD2 (6 bases each). In germline, CDR1 is SGHTA, CDR2 FQGNSA. The CDR3 totals 11 residues. Trimming cost V 11 bases and J 4 bases, with 12 bases left between them. The CDR3, as DNA: TGTGCCGGGGGGCAATGGTACGAGCAGTACTTC. Translated, it gives CAGGQWYEQYF.

This chain connects TRBV7-9 to TRBJ1-5, with unresolved D. This CDR3 spans 13 amino acids. The germline V gene has CDR1 SEHNR and CDR2 FQNEAQ (reference sequence). V lost 4 bases, J lost 8 bases, and 12 bases lay in between. As DNA, the CDR3 is TGTGCCAGCAGCTCGTCCGGCGGGGAGCCCCAGCATTTT. Translated, it gives CASSSSGGEPQHF.

The chain combines TRBV6-5 with TRBJ1-2; D remains unclear. CDR1 MNHEY and CDR2 SVGAGI come from the germline V gene. This CDR3 is 15 amino acids long. The V and J ends lost 1 base and 0 bases respectively, with 9 bases between them. CDR3 sequence reads: CASSYFGRSNYGYTF. As DNA, the CDR3 is TGTGCCAGCAGTTACTTCGGAAGATCTAACTATGGCTACACCTTC.

The chain joins TRBV7-9 to TRBJ2-5, with TRBD2 identical over 8 bases. Germline CDR1 is SEHNR and CDR2 is FQNEAQ (reference sequence). The junction had 6 bases not matched to a gene; V was cut back by 5 bases and J by 4 bases. This CDR3 has 14 residues. CDR3 residues: CASSRGGLGETQYF. The CDR3 nucleotides are TGTGCCAGCAGCCGGGGGGGGCTTGGAGAGACCCAGTACTTC.

The chain links TRBV5-1 to TRBJ1-4; D call uncertain. Deletions cut 7 bases from V and 5 bases from J, with 18 bases between. Germline lookup yields CDR1 SGHRS and CDR2 YFSETQ. This CDR3 region has 15 residues. CDR3 residues: CASSRQWGENEKLFF. The CDR3 coding sequence is TGCGCCAGCTCCAGGCAATGGGGAGAAAATGAAAAACTGTTTTTT.

This clone showed up just once. The J gene is TRBJ2-2, the V gene TRBV14; TRBD1 is a possible D gene (6 bases). CDR3 length: 14 residues. Germline V gene data show CDR1 as SGHDN and CDR2 as FVKESK. The V end lost 8 bases, the J end lost 4 bases, and 14 bases lay between the germline ends. The CDR3 bases are TGTGCCAGCCAGTACCTACAGGGCACCGGGGAGCTGTTTTTT. Amino acids: CASQYLQGTGELFF. The full variable domain, in which reference TRBV14 and TRBJ2-2 provide the parts outside the CDR3, is EAGVTQFPSHSVIEKGQTVTLRCDPISGHDNLYWYRRVMGKEIKFLLHFVKESKQDESGMPNNRFLAERTGGTYSTLKVQPAELEDSGVYFCASQYLQGTGELFFGEGSRLTVL.

This clone was counted a single time. The chain links TRBV6-1 to TRBJ1-1, with D unresolved. The germline V and J ends were trimmed by 2 bases and 0 bases, with 7 bases remaining between them. Germline loops: CDR1 MNHNS, CDR2 SASEGT. The CDR3 is made up of 14 amino acids. Here the CDR3 reads CASSEWVLNTEAFF. In DNA form, the CDR3 reads TGTGCCAGCAGTGAATGGGTCCTGAACACTGAAGCTTTCTTT.

The V and J genes are TRBV30 and TRBJ2-5; D not resolved. Germline CDR1 GTSNPN, CDR2 SVGIG (reference sequence). V shed 0 bases and J shed 5 bases, with 10 bases lying between them. This CDR3 spans 13 amino acids. The CDR3 sequence is CAWSVSDTETQYF. The DNA of the CDR3 is TGTGCCTGGAGTGTATCCGACACGGAGACCCAGTACTTC.

The rearrangement links TRBV5-1 to TRBJ2-4, with D maybe TRBD2 (7 bases). Trimming removed 3 bases from V and 8 bases from J, with 21 bases in between. Germline V lookup: CDR1 SGHRS, CDR2 YFSETQ. There are 16 residues in the CDR3. This CDR3 is CASSWGGAREGDIQYF. CDR3 sequence (DNA): TGCGCCAGCAGCTGGGGGGGCGCCCGCGAGGGAGACATTCAGTACTTC.

This chain joins TRBV19 and TRBJ2-1; 8 nucleotides agree with TRBD2. Germline trimming cut 8 bases from V and 7 bases from J; bases unmatched to any gene: 19. CDR1 LNHDA and CDR2 SQIVND come from the germline V gene (reference sequence). The CDR3 covers 17 residues. CDR3 protein: CASGEVYTAGVLNEQFF. CDR3 coding DNA: TGTGCCAGTGGTGAAGTATATACAGCGGGGGTACTGAATGAGCAGTTCTTC.

The V gene is TRBV10-3, the J gene TRBJ2-3; 8 bases align to TRBD2. V was clipped by 4 bases and J by 6 bases; unmatched bases: 9. The germline V gene encodes CDR1 ENHRY and CDR2 SYGVKD. The CDR3 covers 15 residues. The chain's CDR3 is CAISGSGRGSDTQYF. CDR3 DNA: TGTGCCATCAGTGGGAGCGGGAGAGGGTCCGATACGCAGTATTTT.

The V gene is TRBV19, the J gene TRBJ2-5; D remains ambiguous. V lost 1 base and J 4 bases, leaving 13 bases between the germline ends. Germline V gene lookup returns CDR1 LNHDA and CDR2 SQIVND (reference sequence). The CDR3 is made up of 15 amino acids. CDR3 amino acids: CASSIVRSPGETQYF. CDR3 DNA sequence: TGTGCCAGTAGTATAGTTCGGAGCCCTGGAGAGACCCAGTACTTC.